One sample yielded the 32 T cell receptor beta chains listed below, sequenced in a study of CD8+ T cells in alopecia areata. Once RNA had been extracted, it was reverse transcribed into cDNA to act as the sequencing template. The method was immunoSEQ multiplex PCR; TCRdb's version includes in-frame clones alone and lacks a portion of them. The profile covers more than 110,000 clones, with about 56% appearing a single time and about 15% taken by the ten largest. This sample's treatment: oral pan-JAK inhibitor, 5-10 mg twice daily. The sequencing here drew on CD8+ T cells sorted from blood, taken at week 4, from a patient treated with tofacitinib. These receptor sequences come from a human donor with alopecia areata.

This clone occurred once. The chain carries TRBV9 and TRBJ1-2; 7 positions match TRBD1. Unmatched junction bases numbered 10, after V lost 7 bases and J lost 4 bases. CDR3 length: 14 amino acids. Germline V gives CDR1 SGDLS, CDR2 YYNGEE. The CDR3 DNA is TGTGCCAGCGGTACAGGGGACCAAACCTATGGCTACACCTTC. The encoded protein is CASGTGDQTYGYTF.

This clone was seen more than once but under ten times. The junction differs from germline at one of its ends, possibly a read error. The V and J genes are TRBV7-9 and TRBJ1-1; tentative D call: TRBD1 (5 bases). This CDR3 is built from 15 residues. Germline V gene lookup returns CDR1 SEHNR and CDR2 FQNEAQ (reference sequence). CDR3 sequence reads: CASSPNLGVNAEAFF. DNA for the CDR3: TGTGCCAGCAGCCCTAACCTGGGGGTGAACGCTGAAGCTTTCTTT.

In regard to this clone: Additional DNA sequences in this sample encode the identical CDR3. The chain recombines TRBV27 with TRBJ1-5; D gene ambiguous. There are 14 residues in the CDR3. Germline values: CDR1 MNHEY, CDR2 SMNVEV (reference sequence). V lost 3 bases and J lost 0, with 6 bases in between. CDR3 sequence: CASSLSGSNQPQHF. The CDR3 DNA reads TGTGCCAGCAGTTTGTCGGGTAGCAATCAGCCCCAGCATTTT.

The chain employs TRBV10-3 and TRBJ1-2; D gene uncertain. V lost 3 bases and J 6 bases, leaving 2 bases between the germline ends. Germline assignment: CDR1 ENHRY and CDR2 SYGVKD. The CDR3 is 10 residues long. CDR3 sequence reads: CAISDHGYTF. DNA for the CDR3: TGTGCCATCAGTGACCATGGCTACACCTTC.

V usage is TRBV5-1 and J usage is TRBJ2-1, with a weak D call TRBD2 (6 bases). V gave up 0 bases and J gave up 9 bases, with 13 bases separating them. Looked up from germline, CDR1 is SGHRS and CDR2 is YFSETQ. This CDR3 has 14 amino acids. The CDR3 DNA sequence: TGCGCCAGCAGCTTGGCCCAGTGGGGGGTTGAGCAGTTCTTC. This codes for CASSLAQWGVEQFF.

This clone has just a few counts. The V gene is TRBV18, the J gene TRBJ1-1; the match to TRBD1 covers 9 bases. The CDR3 spans 15 residues. CDR1 is KGHSH, CDR2 LQKENI, per germline. Trimming removed 3 bases from V and 0 bases from J; junction bases left unmatched: 2. The CDR3 loop reads CASSPYRGLNTEAFF. For the CDR3, the DNA is TGTGCCAGCTCACCTTACAGGGGGCTGAACACTGAAGCTTTCTTT.

V and J are TRBV27 and TRBJ2-1, with D possibly being TRBD1 or TRBD2 (6 bases each). The CDR3 is made up of 16 amino acids. V was cut by 6 bases and J by 3 bases, with 18 bases left in between. Germline V gene sequence: CDR1 MNHEY, CDR2 SMNVEV (reference sequence). The CDR3: CASSPSAGHHYNEQFF. CDR3 nucleotides: TGTGCCAGCAGCCCCTCCGCGGGACACCACTACAATGAGCAGTTCTTC.

The chain employs TRBV18 and TRBJ1-4, with unresolved D. The ends were cut back, 3 bases at V and 5 bases at J, with 16 bases in the middle. This CDR3 spans 16 amino acids. Germline V gene lookup returns CDR1 KGHSH and CDR2 LQKENI. CDR3 bases: TGTGCCAGCTCACCTAACGCTCGGAACCACAATGAAAAACTGTTTTTT. This sequence encodes CASSPNARNHNEKLFF.

This clone is termed medium-sized. The V call is TRBV6-5, the J call TRBJ2-3; 9 bases are a match to TRBD2. V was clipped by 2 bases and J by 2 bases; unmatched bases: 5. The CDR3 covers 16 residues. In germline, CDR1 is MNHEY, CDR2 SVGAGI. The CDR3 bases are TGTGCCAGCAGTTACGGCGGGGGGGATGACACAGATACGCAGTATTTT. It specifies CASSYGGGDDTDTQYF.

The chain recombines TRBV14 with TRBJ2-7; D gene unclear. The CDR3 is 14 amino acids. Germline lookup yields CDR1 SGHDN and CDR2 FVKESK. The V and J ends lost 4 bases and 0 bases respectively, with 10 bases between them. This CDR3 is CASSLERSSYEQYF. The CDR3, as DNA: TGTGCCAGCAGCCTAGAACGAAGCTCCTACGAGCAGTACTTC.

CDR3 amino acids: CASSGPGREEIHEQYF. CDR3 DNA: TGTGCCAGCAGCGGCCCCGGGAGAGAAGAAATCCACGAGCAGTACTTC. The V gene is TRBV13, the J gene TRBJ2-7, with a weak D call TRBD2 (6 bases). The CDR3 covers 16 residues. Per germline, CDR1 PRHDT and CDR2 FYEKMQ (reference sequence). V lost 5 bases and J 5 bases, leaving 22 bases between the germline ends.

This clone has more than one count but fewer than ten. The rearrangement joins TRBV19 to TRBJ1-1; D call uncertain. The CDR3 consists of 13 residues. Trimming took off 6 bases at V and 0 bases at J, with 8 bases between the two ends. Germline CDR1 is LNHDA and CDR2 is SQIVND (reference sequence). The CDR3 here is CASRYRMNTEAFF. The DNA of the CDR3 is TGTGCCAGTAGGTATAGGATGAACACTGAAGCTTTCTTT.

The chain couples TRBV2 to TRBJ2-7, with TRBD1 matching over 7 bases. V dropped 7 bases and J dropped 6; count of bases not matched to a gene: 12. The CDR3 has 14 amino acids. Germline CDR1 is SNHLY and CDR2 is FYNNEI. CDR3 bases: TGTGCCAGCAAGCAGACAGGGACGTTCTTCGAGCAGTACTTC. It yields the protein CASKQTGTFFEQYF.

V gene TRBV6-1 combines with J gene TRBJ1-1; D gene ambiguous. Deletions cut 8 bases from V and 8 bases from J, with 15 bases between. The length of the CDR3 is 12 residues. Germline lookup yields CDR1 MNHNS and CDR2 SASEGT. The chain's CDR3 is CASEVGSTEAFF. CDR3 sequence (DNA): TGTGCCAGCGAAGTCGGCAGTACCGAAGCTTTCTTT.

The chain uses TRBV4-3 and TRBJ2-1, with D perhaps matching TRBD1 or TRBD2 (5 bases each). Trimming cost V 4 bases and J 3 bases, with 16 bases left between them. The CDR3 contains 16 residues. CDR1 and CDR2 from the germline V gene are LGHNA and YSLEER. CDR3 in DNA: TGCGCCAGCAGCCCAGGCCGAGGGGCCGGCTACAATGAGCAGTTCTTC. This sequence encodes CASSPGRGAGYNEQFF.

This clone turned up a few times. The chain employs TRBV13 and TRBJ1-1; D is unclear. V was cut by 1 base and J by 13 bases, with 10 bases left in between. The CDR3 covers 11 residues. Germline assignment: CDR1 PRHDT and CDR2 FYEKMQ (reference sequence). The CDR3 reads CASSLEPQLFF. For the CDR3, the DNA is TGTGCCAGCAGCTTAGAGCCCCAGCTTTTCTTT. Based on the CDR3 plus reference TRBV13 and TRBJ1-1, the full variable domain is AAGVIQSPRHLIKEKRETATLKCYPIPRHDTVYWYQQGPGQDPQFLISFYEKMQSDKGSIPDRFSAQQFSDYHSELNMSSLELGDSALYFCASSLEPQLFFGQGTRLTVV.

This clone was detected a few times. The chain employs TRBV30 and TRBJ2-5; TRBD1 might be the D (6 bases). The CDR3 totals 12 residues. V was pared by 4 bases and J by 1 base, with 7 bases between. Germline V gene lookup returns CDR1 GTSNPN and CDR2 SVGIG (reference sequence). In nucleotides, the CDR3 is TGTGCCTGGAACAGGGTCCAAGAGACCCAGTACTTC. Its translation is CAWNRVQETQYF.

The rearrangement joins TRBV27 to TRBJ2-2; no clear D. The V end was cut by 6 bases, the J end by 5 bases, with 10 bases between. CDR3 length: 13 residues. The germline gives CDR1 MNHEY, CDR2 SMNVEV (reference sequence). In DNA form, the CDR3 reads TGTGCCAGCAGCCTTAGAGTTACCGGGGAGCTGTTTTTT. As protein: CASSLRVTGELFF.

The CDR3 region is CASSLEGYSNQPQHF. CDR3 nucleotide sequence: TGCGCCAGCAGCTTGGAGGGATATAGCAATCAGCCCCAGCATTTT. The chain combines TRBV5-1 with TRBJ1-5; D unresolved. The CDR3 is 15 amino acids. CDR1 is SGHRS, CDR2 YFSETQ, per germline. V lost 0 bases to trimming and J lost 0 bases, with 7 bases between them.

The chain has TRBV5-1 and TRBJ2-7; D is uncertain. CDR1 is SGHRS, CDR2 YFSETQ, per germline. Deletions cut 5 bases from V and 2 bases from J, with 14 bases between. The CDR3 runs 14 residues. DNA of the CDR3: TGCGCCAGCAGAAAACCAGACACCACCTACGAGCAGTACTTC. This sequence encodes CASRKPDTTYEQYF.

This chain links TRBV19 with TRBJ2-1; D remains unclear. Deletions cut 3 bases from V and 5 bases from J, with 11 bases between. The germline V gene encodes CDR1 LNHDA and CDR2 SQIVND (reference sequence). The CDR3 is made up of 14 amino acids. This CDR3 is CASSIRSVDNEQFF. The CDR3 region has the DNA TGTGCCAGTAGTATTAGGTCGGTGGACAATGAGCAGTTCTTC.

The chain has TRBV9 and TRBJ2-1; 10 bases are a match to TRBD2. V dropped 4 bases and J dropped 2; count of bases not matched to a gene: 6. Germline V lookup: CDR1 SGDLS, CDR2 YYNGEE. The CDR3 runs to 16 residues. CDR3 DNA: TGTGCCAGCAGCCTGGAGCGGGGGGGCACCTACAATGAGCAGTTCTTC. This codes for CASSLERGGTYNEQFF.

This clone was recorded only once. The chain uses TRBV29-1 and TRBJ2-2; 9 nucleotides align to TRBD1. The CDR3 is made up of 15 amino acids. CDR1 and CDR2 from the germline V gene are SQVTM and ANQGSEA. V was clipped by 0 bases and J by 4 bases; unmatched bases: 3. The CDR3 spells CSVEDRQGGTGELFF. DNA of the CDR3: TGCAGCGTTGAAGATCGACAGGGGGGCACCGGGGAGCTGTTTTTT.

The gene calls are TRBV30 and TRBJ1-5; 8 bases map to TRBD1. The CDR3 covers 13 residues. Germline loops: CDR1 GTSNPN, CDR2 SVGIG (reference sequence). Trimming took 4 bases from V and 7 from J; bases not matched to a gene: 6. The CDR3 DNA sequence: TGTGCCTGGAATACAGGGGGTCGGCAGCCCCAGCATTTT. Its protein product is CAWNTGGRQPQHF.

The chain employs TRBV7-6 and TRBJ1-6; weak D call: TRBD1 (5 bases). Trimming left V 5 bases short and J 7 bases short, with 12 bases between. The CDR3 has 14 amino acids. Germline V gene sequence: CDR1 SGHVS, CDR2 FNYEAQ. The CDR3 DNA is TGTGCCAGCAGCCGCCGAGGGGAGAATTCACCCCTCCACTTT. This codes for CASSRRGENSPLHF.

This clone turned up a few times. The CDR3 here is CASSLGGDSGSTEAFF. The CDR3 bases are TGTGCCAGCAGCTTAGGGGGCGACTCAGGGAGTACTGAAGCTTTCTTT. The chain has TRBV13 and TRBJ1-1; possible D gene TRBD1, 5 bases. With 0 bases removed from V and 5 bases from J, the gap between germline ends came to 16 bases. Per the germline V gene, CDR1 is PRHDT and CDR2 is FYEKMQ (reference sequence). The CDR3 loop spans 16 amino acids.

As for this clone: One end of the junction does not line up with germline, which may come from a read error. V is TRBV27 and J is TRBJ2-7, with no clear D. This CDR3 is 13 amino acids long. Germline V gene sequence: CDR1 MNHEY, CDR2 SMNVEV (reference sequence). In DNA, the CDR3 is TGTGCCATCAGTGAGTCGGAAAGCTACGAGCAGTACTTC. Translation: CAISESESYEQYF.

This clone came up a few times. J is TRBJ1-1 and V is TRBV29-1; D uncertain. V was pared by 3 bases and J by 2 bases, with 13 bases between. CDR1 is SQVTM and CDR2 is ANQGSEA in the germline V gene. The CDR3 sequence is 14 residues long. CDR3 sequence (DNA): TGCAGCGTTGAGCTCGTTTTGGGAAACACTGAAGCTTTCTTT. It is translated as CSVELVLGNTEAFF.

The chain is built from TRBV30 and TRBJ1-1; D might be TRBD1 (6 bases). The CDR3 runs 13 residues. V shed 3 bases and J shed 4 bases, with 12 bases lying between them. Germline CDR1 is GTSNPN and CDR2 is SVGIG (reference sequence). In DNA, the CDR3 is TGTGCCTGGAGCCAGGGAGGGGGCACTGAAGCTTTCTTT. This codes for CAWSQGGGTEAFF. Full variable domain (remainder filled in from reference TRBV30 and TRBJ1-1): SQTIHQWPATLVQPVGSPLSLECTVEGTSNPNLYWYRQAAGRGLQLLFYSVGIGQISSEVPQNLSASRPQDRQFILSSKKLLLSDSGFYLCAWSQGGGTEAFFGQGTRLTVV.

The V gene is TRBV7-6, the J gene TRBJ2-6; no clear D gene. Deletions cut 4 bases from V and 0 bases from J, with 16 bases between. Per germline, CDR1 SGHVS and CDR2 FNYEAQ. CDR3 length: 18 residues. CDR3 sequence reads: CASSSREIRTSGANVLTF. CDR3 DNA sequence: TGTGCCAGCAGCTCTAGAGAAATAAGGACCTCTGGGGCCAACGTCCTGACTTTC. The full variable domain, rest sourced from reference TRBV7-6 and TRBJ2-6, is GAGVSQSPRYKVTKRGQDVALRCDPISGHVSLYWYRQALGQGPEFLTYFNYEAQQDKSGLPNDRFSAERPEGSISTLTIQRTEQRDSAMYRCASSSREIRTSGANVLTFGAGSRLTVL.

This chain links TRBV5-1 with TRBJ2-3, with D perhaps TRBD2 (6 bases). The germline V gene encodes CDR1 SGHRS and CDR2 YFSETQ. This CDR3 contains 13 residues. Trimming took off 5 bases at V and 6 bases at J, with 13 bases between the two ends. The CDR3 spells CASSTGLRDTQYF. CDR3 nucleotide sequence: TGCGCCAGCAGTACGGGACTTCGGGATACGCAGTATTTT.

The chain has TRBV2 and TRBJ2-1, with a tentative D call TRBD1 (6 bases). Trimming took off 8 bases at V and 5 bases at J, with 13 bases between the two ends. In germline, CDR1 is SNHLY, CDR2 FYNNEI. This CDR3 is 13 amino acids long. CDR3 protein: CASGTGQHNEQFF. As DNA, the CDR3 is TGTGCCAGCGGCACAGGACAGCACAATGAGCAGTTCTTC.